Below are 14 T cell receptor beta chains sequenced from a single sample in a study of long-term antiretroviral therapy in people with HIV (dated by TCRdb to 2021 to 2024). Sequencing of the TRB variable region was done with the immunoSEQ hsTCRB v3.0 assay at survey level resolution. This is the immuneACCESS table as TCRdb keeps it, with only in-frame sequences that have V and J called. A part of the clones is gone; compared with another copy, unresolved V genes explain less than half, and the rest is unexplained. A total of tens of thousands of clones appear in this sample, 88% of them only once. The ten most abundant clones make up 5.3% of the sample. The sample in question was unsorted PBMCs, obtained about 4.5 years after starting antiretroviral therapy. Every receptor here comes from a man in his thirties or forties with HIV.

This chain links TRBV28 with TRBJ2-3; 7 bases are a match to TRBD2. V shed 3 bases, J shed 0 bases, and the junction held 0 bases outside the gene matches. This CDR3 is 14 amino acids long. The germline V gene has CDR1 MDHEN and CDR2 SYDVKM. The CDR3 DNA sequence: TGTGCCAGCAGTTTCGGGGGGAGCACAGATACGCAGTATTTT. This codes for CASSFGGSTDTQYF.

The rearrangement links TRBV30 to TRBJ2-7; TRBD2 agrees at 7 bases. The germline CDR1 and CDR2 sequences are GTSNPN and SVGIG (reference sequence). The CDR3 length is 11 residues. The ends lost 4 bases at V and 4 bases at J; junction bases unmatched: 1. Here the CDR3 reads CAWTSGYEQYF. The CDR3 DNA reads TGTGCCTGGACTAGCGGTTACGAGCAGTACTTC.

V and J are TRBV29-1 and TRBJ2-7, with a weak D call TRBD1 (6 bases). Trimming pared 7 bases from V and 7 bases from J, leaving 14 bases between. The CDR3 is 11 amino acids. Germline lookup yields CDR1 SQVTM and CDR2 ANQGSEA. CDR3 DNA: TGCAGCGCTGCACAGGGAGATGAGCAGTACTTC. This translates into CSAAQGDEQYF.

The chain carries TRBV5-4 and TRBJ1-2; D uncertain. V lost 4 bases to trimming and J lost 4 bases, with 11 bases between them. The CDR3 consists of 13 residues. The V gene's germline CDR1 is SGHNT and CDR2 YYREEE (reference sequence). CDR3 nucleotide sequence: TGTGCCAGCAGCCCCCGGGAGGCCTATGGCTACACCTTC. The encoded protein is CASSPREAYGYTF.

The CDR3: CASMWGGGEETQYF. The DNA for the CDR3 is TGTGCCAGCATGTGGGGAGGGGGGGAAGAGACCCAGTACTTC. The rearrangement links TRBV6-6 to TRBJ2-5; possibly TRBD2 for D (7 bases). V lost 7 bases and J 3 bases, leaving 15 bases between the germline ends. Germline CDR1 reads MNHNY; CDR2 reads SVGAGI (reference sequence). The CDR3 length is 14 residues.

The chain links TRBV6-6 to TRBJ1-2, with 9 bases matching TRBD1. This CDR3 has 16 amino acids. Trimming took 5 bases from V and 3 from J; bases not matched to a gene: 10. The germline gives CDR1 MNHNY, CDR2 SVGAGI (reference sequence). Here the CDR3 DNA reads TGTGCCAGCAGTGCGCCGTTAGGACAGGGGCACTATGGCTACACCTTC. Protein product: CASSAPLGQGHYGYTF.

The CDR3, as DNA: TGTGCCAGCAGTTTTATGGAAGGGGGCGGTGGCTATGGCTACACCTTC. Translated: CASSFMEGGGGYGYTF. The rearrangement links TRBV28 to TRBJ1-2, with 7 bases that match TRBD1. CDR1 is MDHEN, CDR2 SYDVKM, per germline. CDR3 length: 16 residues. Trimming removed 3 bases from V and 4 bases from J; junction bases left unmatched: 11.

CDR3 sequence: CASSSATGEGDTQYF. In nucleotides, the CDR3 is TGTGCCAGCAGCTCGGCGACAGGGGAAGGAGATACGCAGTATTTT. The genes are TRBV11-2 and TRBJ2-3; TRBD1 aligns across 8 bases. V gave up 4 bases and J gave up 5 bases; unmatched junction bases: 8. The CDR3 is 15 amino acids. The germline V gene has CDR1 SGHAT and CDR2 FQNNGV.

The chain employs TRBV15 and TRBJ1-5, with D unclear. Deletions cut 5 bases from V and 7 bases from J, with 9 bases between. The germline gives CDR1 LNHNV, CDR2 YYDKDF (reference sequence). The CDR3 covers 12 residues. Written as DNA, the CDR3 is TGTGCCACCAGCCGGGGTGGACAGCCCCAGCATTTT. Its translation is CATSRGGQPQHF.

The chain links TRBV7-9 to TRBJ2-1; perhaps TRBD2 as D (6 bases). This CDR3 has 16 amino acids. The V end lost 2 bases, the J end lost 5 bases, and 16 bases lay between the germline ends. Germline V gene data show CDR1 as SEHNR and CDR2 as FQNEAQ (reference sequence). The CDR3: CASSLLTGGQDNEQFF. CDR3 in DNA: TGTGCCAGCAGCTTACTAACCGGGGGTCAGGACAATGAGCAGTTCTTC.

The chain joins TRBV19 to TRBJ1-2; D gene unclear. The CDR3 is 15 amino acids. Germline V lookup: CDR1 LNHDA, CDR2 SQIVND (reference sequence). Trimming removed 6 bases at V and 3 bases at J, with 17 bases between. CDR3 sequence reads: CASSPLGQSDYGYTF. CDR3 sequence (DNA): TGTGCCAGTAGCCCACTAGGGCAATCAGACTATGGCTACACCTTC.

The chain has TRBV30 and TRBJ1-1; D might be TRBD1 (5 bases). The germline V and J ends were trimmed by 2 bases and 7 bases, with 14 bases remaining between them. This CDR3 spans 13 amino acids. Germline-derived CDR1 and CDR2 are GTSNPN and SVGIG (reference sequence). The CDR3 here is CAWSRGSVSEAFF. The CDR3 region has the DNA TGTGCCTGGAGTCGGGGGAGCGTAAGTGAAGCTTTCTTT. The full variable domain, in which reference TRBV30 and TRBJ1-1 provide the parts outside the CDR3, is SQTIHQWPATLVQPVGSPLSLECTVEGTSNPNLYWYRQAAGRGLQLLFYSVGIGQISSEVPQNLSASRPQDRQFILSSKKLLLSDSGFYLCAWSRGSVSEAFFGQGTRLTVV.

The CDR3 here is CASSQGRGGAGNQPQHF. DNA for the CDR3: TGTGCCAGCAGCCAGGGGCGCGGGGGCGCGGGGAATCAGCCCCAGCATTTT. This sequence joins TRBV7-9 and TRBJ1-5; D perhaps matches TRBD1 (6 bases). Between the trimmed V and J ends, which lost 5 bases and 4 bases, there was a span of 21 bases. The CDR3 spans 17 residues. Germline values: CDR1 SEHNR, CDR2 FQNEAQ (reference sequence).

The chain combines TRBV7-9 with TRBJ2-1; tentative D call: TRBD2 (6 bases). The CDR3 is made up of 15 amino acids. The ends were cut back, 5 bases at V and 3 bases at J, with 14 bases in the middle. CDR1 is SEHNR and CDR2 is FQNEAQ in the germline V gene (reference sequence). CDR3 sequence reads: CASSLGLGDYNEQFF. The CDR3 DNA is TGTGCCAGCAGCCTGGGACTGGGGGACTACAATGAGCAGTTCTTC.